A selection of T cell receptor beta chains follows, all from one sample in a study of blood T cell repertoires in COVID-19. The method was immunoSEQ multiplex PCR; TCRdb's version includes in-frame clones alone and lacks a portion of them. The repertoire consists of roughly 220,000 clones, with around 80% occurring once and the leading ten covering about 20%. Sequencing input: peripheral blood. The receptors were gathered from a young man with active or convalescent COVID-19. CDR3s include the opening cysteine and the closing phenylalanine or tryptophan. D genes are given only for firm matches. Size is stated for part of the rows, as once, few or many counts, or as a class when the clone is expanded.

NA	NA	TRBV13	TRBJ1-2	TGTGCCAGCAGCTTCAGGGGCCGGGGCCGGAGGGGCTACACCTTC	CASSFRGRGRRGYTF
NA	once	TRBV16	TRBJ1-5	TGTGCCAGCAGCCAACAGACAGGACGCAATCAGCCCCAGCATTTT	CASSQQTGRNQPQHF
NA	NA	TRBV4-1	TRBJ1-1	TGCGCCAGCAGCCAAGTGGGAGCGAGTTTCACTGAAGCTTTCTTT	CASSQVGASFTEAFF
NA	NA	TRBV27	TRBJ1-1	TGTGCCAGCAGTAGCAGGGGAATGAACACTGAAGCTTTCTTT	CASSSRGMNTEAFF
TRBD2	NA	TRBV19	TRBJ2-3	TGTGCCAGTAGTATAGGGACTAGCGGGGGGACAGATACGCAGTATTTT	CASSIGTSGGTDTQYF
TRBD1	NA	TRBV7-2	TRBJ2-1	TGTGCCAGCAGCTTAGGTGGGACAGGGGACAATGAGCAGTTCTTC	CASSLGGTGDNEQFF
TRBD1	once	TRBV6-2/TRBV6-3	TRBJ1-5	TGTGCCAGCAGCAGACAGGGTTACAATCAGCCCCAGCATTTT	CASSRQGYNQPQHF
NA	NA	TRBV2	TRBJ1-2	TGTGCCAGCAATGATGGACATTATCCCAATAGGGGCTACACCTTC	CASNDGHYPNRGYTF
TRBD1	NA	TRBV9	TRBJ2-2	TGTGCCAGCAGCGTGGGACAGGGTAGCACCGGGGAGCTGTTTTTT	CASSVGQGSTGELFF
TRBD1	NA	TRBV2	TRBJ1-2	TGTGCCAGAAGGACAGGGGCTGGCTACACCTTC	CARRTGAGYTF
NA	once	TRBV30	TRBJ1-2	TGTGCCTGGAGCGCGGGCGCCTATGGCTACACCTTC	CAWSAGAYGYTF
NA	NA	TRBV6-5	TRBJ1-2	TGTGCCAGCAGTTACTCGACGGGAGCTAACTATGGCTACACCTTC	CASSYSTGANYGYTF
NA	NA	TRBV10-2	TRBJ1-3	TGCGCCAGCAGTGAGGCAGGGTATATTGGAAACACCATATATTTT	CASSEAGYIGNTIYF
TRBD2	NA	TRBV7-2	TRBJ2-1	TGTGCCAGCAGCTTGGGACTAGCCCCAAACAATGAGCAGTTCTTC	CASSLGLAPNNEQFF
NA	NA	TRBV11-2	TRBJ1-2	TGTGCCAGCAGCAACACAGGGAAGGGCGGCTACACCTTC	CASSNTGKGGYTF
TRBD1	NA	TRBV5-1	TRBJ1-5	TGCGCCAGCAGCTTGGCCGGGACAGAAATGTGGGCCAATCAGCCCCAGCATTTT	CASSLAGTEMWANQPQHF
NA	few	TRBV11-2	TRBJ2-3	TGTGCCAGCAGCGGAGAACCCACAGATACGCAGTATTTT	CASSGEPTDTQYF
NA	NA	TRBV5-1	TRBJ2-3	TGCGCCAGCAGCTTGGCTCAGAACACAGATACGCAGTATTTT	CASSLAQNTDTQYF
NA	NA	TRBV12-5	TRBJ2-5	TGTGCTAGTGGTGCCAGGGACCGGGACTGGCCCGGGGTTAAAGAGACCCAGTACTTC	CASGARDRDWPGVKETQYF
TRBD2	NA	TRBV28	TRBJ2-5	TGTGCCAGCAGTGTCCAAGCGGGAGGACCACAGAAGACCCAGTACTTC	CASSVQAGGPQKTQYF
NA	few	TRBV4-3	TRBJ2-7	TGCGCCAGCAGCCAGAACATTGACAGTTCCTACGAGCAGTACTTC	CASSQNIDSSYEQYF
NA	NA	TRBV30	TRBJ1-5	TGTGCCTTCGCCCGGGACGGGAGGGAACCCCAGCATTTT	CAFARDGREPQHF
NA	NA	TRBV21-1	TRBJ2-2	TGTGCCAGCAGCCAAGAGCAGGGACAGAGGGACACCGGGGAGCTGTTTTTT	CASSQEQGQRDTGELFF
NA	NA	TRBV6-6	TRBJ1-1	TGTGCCAGCAGTACCCCGGGGGACCCCCAAGCTTTCTTT	CASSTPGDPQAFF
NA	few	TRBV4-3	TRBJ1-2	TGCGCCAGCAGCCAAGATCGGACAGCAGACGGCTACACCTTC	CASSQDRTADGYTF
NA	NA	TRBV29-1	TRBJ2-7	TGCAGCGTTGAAAAGTACCTAGCCGACACCTACGAGCAGTACTTC	CSVEKYLADTYEQYF
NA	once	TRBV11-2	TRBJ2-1	TGTGCCAGCAGCTTAGGCCCCGCTAACAATGAGCAGTTCTTC	CASSLGPANNEQFF
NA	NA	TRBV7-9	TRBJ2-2	TGTGCCAGCAGCTTGTCAGGGGGGAACCCCGGGGAGCTGTTTTTT	CASSLSGGNPGELFF
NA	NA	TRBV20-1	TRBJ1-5	TGCAGTGCTAGTAGAGGAGAGCCCCAGCATTTT	CSASRGEPQHF
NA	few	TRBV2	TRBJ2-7	TGTGCCAGCACACCTCAACACTACGAGCAGTACTTC	CASTPQHYEQYF
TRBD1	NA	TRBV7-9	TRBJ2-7	TGTGCCAGCAGCCAACCTACTTTGGGACAGGGGGCGAGGGGAGAGCAGTACTTC	CASSQPTLGQGARGEQYF
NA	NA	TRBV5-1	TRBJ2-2	TGCGCCAGCAGCTTGGGTTGGGCAGGGACTAACACCGGGGAGCTGTTTTTT	CASSLGWAGTNTGELFF
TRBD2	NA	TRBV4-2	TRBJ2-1	TGTGCCAGCAGCCGTACCACGAGCGGGGGGGCCTACAATGAGCAGTTCTTC	CASSRTTSGGAYNEQFF
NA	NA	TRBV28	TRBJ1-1	TGTGCCAGCAGTGCCCCGCTGGGAGGTGGCGAAACTGAAGCTTTCTTT	CASSAPLGGGETEAFF
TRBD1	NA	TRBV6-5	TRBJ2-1	TGTGCCAGCAGTTCGGACAGGGTCTCCTACAATGAGCAGTTCTTC	CASSSDRVSYNEQFF
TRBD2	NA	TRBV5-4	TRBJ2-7	TGTGCCAGCAGCCGAGCGGGGTTCCCCTACGAGCAGTACTTC	CASSRAGFPYEQYF
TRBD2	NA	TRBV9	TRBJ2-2	TGTGCCAGCAGCGTAGGGGGACTAGCGGGTGGCGGGGAGCTGTTTTTT	CASSVGGLAGGGELFF
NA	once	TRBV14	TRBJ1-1	TGTGCCAGCAGCCGACAGTTGAACACTGAAGCTTTCTTT	CASSRQLNTEAFF
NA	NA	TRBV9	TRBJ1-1	TGTGCCAGCAGCGTAGGTCCGGGGGAAAACACTGAAGCTTTCTTT	CASSVGPGENTEAFF
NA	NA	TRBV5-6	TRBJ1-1	TGTGCCAGCAGCTTCAGGGCCCCGAACACTGAAGCTTTCTTT	CASSFRAPNTEAFF
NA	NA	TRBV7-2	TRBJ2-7	TGTGCCAGCAGCTTAGAGGGTAGCGGTCTCTACGAGCAGTACTTC	CASSLEGSGLYEQYF
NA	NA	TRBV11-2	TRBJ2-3	TGTGCCAGCAGCTTAGATAGGCGGGGAACAGATACGCAGTATTTT	CASSLDRRGTDTQYF
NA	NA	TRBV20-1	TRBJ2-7	TGCAGTGCTACCGTACAGGTCCAGCAGTACTTC	CSATVQVQQYF
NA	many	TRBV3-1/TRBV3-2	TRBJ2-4	TGTGCCAGCAGCCAGACAGGAAAAAACATTCAGTACTTC	CASSQTGKNIQYF
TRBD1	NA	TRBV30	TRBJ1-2	TGTGCCTGCTCACAGGGGTCGCCCTCCGGCTACACCTTC	CACSQGSPSGYTF
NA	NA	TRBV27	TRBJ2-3	TGTGCCAGCAGCACCCAGAGGCGGGGGCGCACAGATACGCAGTATTTT	CASSTQRRGRTDTQYF
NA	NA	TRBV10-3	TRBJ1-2	TGTGCCATCAGGAGGACAGTTGGCTACACCTTC	CAIRRTVGYTF
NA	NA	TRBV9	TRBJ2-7	TGTGCCAGCAGCGAGAGCGGACAGTCCTACGAGCAGTACTTC	CASSESGQSYEQYF
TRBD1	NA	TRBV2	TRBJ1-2	TGTGCCAGCAGTGAAGACAGGGGGCTGGGCTATGGCTACACCTTC	CASSEDRGLGYGYTF
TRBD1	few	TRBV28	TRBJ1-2	TGTGCCAGCAGTTTGGAGGGGGCTAATGGCTACACCTTC	CASSLEGANGYTF
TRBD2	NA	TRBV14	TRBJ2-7	TGTGCCAGCAGCATTAGCGGGGCCTACGAGCAGTACTTC	CASSISGAYEQYF
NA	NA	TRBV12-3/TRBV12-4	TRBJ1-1	TGTGCCAGCAGAAAAGGAGGGATTGAAGCTTTCTTT	CASRKGGIEAFF